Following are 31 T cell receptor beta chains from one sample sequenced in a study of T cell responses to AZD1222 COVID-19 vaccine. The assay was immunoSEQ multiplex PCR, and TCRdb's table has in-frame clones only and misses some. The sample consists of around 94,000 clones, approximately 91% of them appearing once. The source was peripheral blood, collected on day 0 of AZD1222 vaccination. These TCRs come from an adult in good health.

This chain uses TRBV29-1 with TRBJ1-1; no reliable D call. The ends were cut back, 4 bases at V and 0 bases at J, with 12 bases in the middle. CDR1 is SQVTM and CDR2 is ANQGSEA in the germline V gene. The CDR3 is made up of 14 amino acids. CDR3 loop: CSVVRQAMNTEAFF. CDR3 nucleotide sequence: TGCAGCGTTGTTCGGCAGGCCATGAACACTGAAGCTTTCTTT.

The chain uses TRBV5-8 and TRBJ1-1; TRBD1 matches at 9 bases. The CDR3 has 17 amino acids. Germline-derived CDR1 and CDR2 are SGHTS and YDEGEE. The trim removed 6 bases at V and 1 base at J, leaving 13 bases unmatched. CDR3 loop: CASTAFRDRVTNTEAFF. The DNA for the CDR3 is TGTGCCAGCACGGCCTTTCGGGACAGGGTAACGAACACTGAAGCTTTCTTT.

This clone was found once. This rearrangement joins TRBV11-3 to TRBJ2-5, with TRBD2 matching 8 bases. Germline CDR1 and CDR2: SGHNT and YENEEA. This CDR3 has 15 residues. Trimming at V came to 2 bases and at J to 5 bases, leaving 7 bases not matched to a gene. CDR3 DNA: TGTGCCAGCAGCTTAATCCCGGGGGGGCTGGAGACCCAGTACTTC. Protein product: CASSLIPGGLETQYF.

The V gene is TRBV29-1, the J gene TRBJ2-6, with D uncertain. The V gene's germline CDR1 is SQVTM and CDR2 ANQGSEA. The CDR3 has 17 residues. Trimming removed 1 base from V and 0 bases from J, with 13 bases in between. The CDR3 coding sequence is TGCAGCGTTGAAGGGGCGGCGCAACACTCTGGGGCCAACGTCCTGACTTTC. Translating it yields CSVEGAAQHSGANVLTF.

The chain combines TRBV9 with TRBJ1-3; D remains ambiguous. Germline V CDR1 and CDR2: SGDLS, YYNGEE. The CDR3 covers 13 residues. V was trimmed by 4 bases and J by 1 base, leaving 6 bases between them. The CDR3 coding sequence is TGTGCCAGCAGCCTCTCTTCTGGAAACACCATATATTTT. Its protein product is CASSLSSGNTIYF.

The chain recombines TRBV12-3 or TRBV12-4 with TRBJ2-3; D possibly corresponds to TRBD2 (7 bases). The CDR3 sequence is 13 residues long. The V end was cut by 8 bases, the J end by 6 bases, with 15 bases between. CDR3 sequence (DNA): TGTGCCAGCGGTGTGGGGGGGCTGGATACGCAGTATTTT. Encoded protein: CASGVGGLDTQYF.

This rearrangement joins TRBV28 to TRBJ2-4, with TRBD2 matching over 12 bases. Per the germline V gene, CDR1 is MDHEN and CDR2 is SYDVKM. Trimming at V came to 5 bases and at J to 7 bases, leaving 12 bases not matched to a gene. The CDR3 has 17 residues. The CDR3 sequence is CASSPPLAGGLGNIQYF. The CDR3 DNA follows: TGTGCCAGCAGTCCCCCCCTAGCGGGGGGGCTCGGGAACATTCAGTACTTC. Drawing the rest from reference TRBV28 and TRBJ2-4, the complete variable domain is DVKVTQSSRYLVKRTGEKVFLECVQDMDHENMFWYRQDPGLGLRLIYFSYDVKMKEKGDIPEGYSVSREKKERFSLILESASTNQTSMYLCASSPPLAGGLGNIQYFGAGTRLSVL.

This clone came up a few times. CDR3 amino acids: CASSLTGGPYEQYF. The CDR3 DNA reads TGTGCCAGCAGCTTGACGGGGGGTCCCTACGAGCAGTACTTC. The rearrangement joins TRBV11-2 to TRBJ2-7; 7 nucleotides line up with TRBD2. The CDR3 sequence is 14 residues long. The germline V gene has CDR1 SGHAT and CDR2 FQNNGV. Losses at the gene ends were 3 bases for V and 2 bases for J; bases not matched to a gene: 4.

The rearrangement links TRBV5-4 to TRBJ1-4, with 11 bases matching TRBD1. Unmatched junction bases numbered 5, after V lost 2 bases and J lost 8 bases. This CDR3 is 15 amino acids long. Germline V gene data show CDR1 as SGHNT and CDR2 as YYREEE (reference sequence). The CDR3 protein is CASSFYGTGGEKLFF. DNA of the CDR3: TGTGCCAGCAGCTTCTATGGGACAGGGGGGGAAAAACTGTTTTTT.

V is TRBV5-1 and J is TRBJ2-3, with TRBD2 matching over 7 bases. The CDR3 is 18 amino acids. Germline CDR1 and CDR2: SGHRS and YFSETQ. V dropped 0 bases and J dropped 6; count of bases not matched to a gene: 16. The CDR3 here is CASSLELFPAGVSDTQYF. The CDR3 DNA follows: TGCGCCAGCAGCTTGGAACTATTTCCGGCGGGGGTTTCGGATACGCAGTATTTT. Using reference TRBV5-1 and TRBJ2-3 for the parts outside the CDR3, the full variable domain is KAGVTQTPRYLIKTRGQQVTLSCSPISGHRSVSWYQQTPGQGLQFLFEYFSETQRNKGNFPGRFSGRQFSNSRSEMNVSTLELGDSALYLCASSLELFPAGVSDTQYFGPGTRLTVL.

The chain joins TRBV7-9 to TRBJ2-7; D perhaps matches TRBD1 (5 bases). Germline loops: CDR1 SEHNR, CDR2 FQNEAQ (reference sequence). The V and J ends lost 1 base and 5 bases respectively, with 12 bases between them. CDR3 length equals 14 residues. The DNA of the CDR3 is TGTGCCAGCAGCTTAGGGTCAGGGTTCCACGAGCAGTACTTC. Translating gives CASSLGSGFHEQYF. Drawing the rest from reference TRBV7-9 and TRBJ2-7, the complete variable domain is DTGVSQNPRHKITKRGQNVTFRCDPISEHNRLYWYRQTLGQGPEFLTYFQNEAQLEKSRLLSDRFSAERPKGSFSTLEIQRTEQGDSAMYLCASSLGSGFHEQYFGPGTRLTVT.

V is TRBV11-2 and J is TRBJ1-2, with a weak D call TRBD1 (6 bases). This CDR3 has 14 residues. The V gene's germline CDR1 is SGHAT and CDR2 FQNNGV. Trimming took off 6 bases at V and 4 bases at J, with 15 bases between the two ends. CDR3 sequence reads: CASRHSGQLYGYTF. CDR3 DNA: TGTGCCAGCAGACACAGCGGACAGCTCTATGGCTACACCTTC.

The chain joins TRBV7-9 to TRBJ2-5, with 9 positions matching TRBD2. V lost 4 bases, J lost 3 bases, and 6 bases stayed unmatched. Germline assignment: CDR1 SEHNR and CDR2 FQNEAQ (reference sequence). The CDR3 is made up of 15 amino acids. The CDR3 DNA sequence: TGTGCCAGCAGCTGGGATTTAGCGGGGGAAGAGACCCAGTACTTC. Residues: CASSWDLAGEETQYF.

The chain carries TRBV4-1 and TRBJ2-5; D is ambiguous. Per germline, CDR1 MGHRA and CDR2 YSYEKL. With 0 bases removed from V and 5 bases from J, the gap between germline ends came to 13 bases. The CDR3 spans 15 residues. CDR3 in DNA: TGCGCCAGCAGCCAAGATTTCCACACTGTTGAGACCCAGTACTTC. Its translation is CASSQDFHTVETQYF.

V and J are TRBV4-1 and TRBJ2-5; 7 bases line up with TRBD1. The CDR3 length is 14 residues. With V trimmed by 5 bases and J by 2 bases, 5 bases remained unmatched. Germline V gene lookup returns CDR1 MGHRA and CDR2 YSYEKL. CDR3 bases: TGCGCCAGCAGCAGGGACAGAAATCAAGAGACCCAGTACTTC. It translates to CASSRDRNQETQYF.

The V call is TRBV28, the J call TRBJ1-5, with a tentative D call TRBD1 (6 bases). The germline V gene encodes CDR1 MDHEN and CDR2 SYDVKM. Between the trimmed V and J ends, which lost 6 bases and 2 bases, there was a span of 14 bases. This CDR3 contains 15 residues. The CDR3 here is CASRAGGFGNQPQHF. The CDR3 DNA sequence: TGTGCCAGCAGGGCGGGGGGCTTCGGCAATCAGCCCCAGCATTTT.

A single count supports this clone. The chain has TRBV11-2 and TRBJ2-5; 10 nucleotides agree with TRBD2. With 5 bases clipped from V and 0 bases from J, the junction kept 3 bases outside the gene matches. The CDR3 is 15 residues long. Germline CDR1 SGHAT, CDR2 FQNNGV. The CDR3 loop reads CASSRTSGYQETQYF. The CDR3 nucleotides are TGTGCCAGCAGCCGGACTAGCGGATACCAAGAGACCCAGTACTTC.

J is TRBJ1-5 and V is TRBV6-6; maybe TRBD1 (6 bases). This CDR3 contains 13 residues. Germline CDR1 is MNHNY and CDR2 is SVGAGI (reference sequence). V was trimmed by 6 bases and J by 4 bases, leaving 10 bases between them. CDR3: CASRLQGNQPQHF. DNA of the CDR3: TGTGCCAGCAGGCTACAGGGTAATCAGCCCCAGCATTTT.

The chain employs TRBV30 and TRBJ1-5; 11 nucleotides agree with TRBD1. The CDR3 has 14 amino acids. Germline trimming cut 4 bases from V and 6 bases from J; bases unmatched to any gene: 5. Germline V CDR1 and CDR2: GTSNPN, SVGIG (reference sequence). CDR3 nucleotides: TGTGCCTGGACGGGACAGGGGGACGTTCAGCCCCAGCATTTT. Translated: CAWTGQGDVQPQHF.

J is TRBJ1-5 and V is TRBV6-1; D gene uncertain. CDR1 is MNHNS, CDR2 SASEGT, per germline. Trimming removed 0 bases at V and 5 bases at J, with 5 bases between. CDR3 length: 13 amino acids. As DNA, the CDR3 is TGTGCCAGCAGTGAAGCGATATATCAGCCCCAGCATTTT. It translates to CASSEAIYQPQHF.

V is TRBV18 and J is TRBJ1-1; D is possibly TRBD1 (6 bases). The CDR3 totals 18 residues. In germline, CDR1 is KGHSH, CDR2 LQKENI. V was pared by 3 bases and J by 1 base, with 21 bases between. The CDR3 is CASSPQENYRVGNTEAFF. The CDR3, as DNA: TGTGCCAGCTCACCTCAAGAGAACTACAGGGTCGGGAACACTGAAGCTTTCTTT.

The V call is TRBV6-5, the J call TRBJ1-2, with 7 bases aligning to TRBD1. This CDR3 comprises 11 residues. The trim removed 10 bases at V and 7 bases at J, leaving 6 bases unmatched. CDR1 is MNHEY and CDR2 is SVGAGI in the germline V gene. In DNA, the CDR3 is TGTGCCACCCGGACAGGATTTGGCTACACCTTC. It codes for CATRTGFGYTF.

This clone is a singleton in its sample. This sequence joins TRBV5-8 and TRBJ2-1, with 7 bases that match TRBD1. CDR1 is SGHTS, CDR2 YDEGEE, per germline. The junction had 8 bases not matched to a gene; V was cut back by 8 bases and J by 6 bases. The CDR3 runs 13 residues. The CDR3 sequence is CARAEGAGNEQFF. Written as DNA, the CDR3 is TGTGCCAGGGCCGAGGGGGCCGGCAATGAGCAGTTCTTC.

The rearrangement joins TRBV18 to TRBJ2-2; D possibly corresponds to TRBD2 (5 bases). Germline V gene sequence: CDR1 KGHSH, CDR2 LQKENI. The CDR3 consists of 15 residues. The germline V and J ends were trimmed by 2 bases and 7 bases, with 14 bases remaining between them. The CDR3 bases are TGTGCCAGCTCACCATTGAATGGAGGTTACGGGGAGCTGTTTTTT. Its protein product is CASSPLNGGYGELFF.

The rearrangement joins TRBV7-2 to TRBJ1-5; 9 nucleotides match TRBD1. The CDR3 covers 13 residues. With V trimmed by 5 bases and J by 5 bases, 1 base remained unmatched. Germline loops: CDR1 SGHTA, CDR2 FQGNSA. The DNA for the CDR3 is TGTGCCAGCAGCCGGGACAGGGATCAGCCCCAGCATTTT. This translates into CASSRDRDQPQHF.

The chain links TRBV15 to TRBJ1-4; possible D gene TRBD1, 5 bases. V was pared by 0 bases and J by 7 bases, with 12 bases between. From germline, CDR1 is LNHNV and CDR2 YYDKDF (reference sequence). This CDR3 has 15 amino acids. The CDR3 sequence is CATSRDLTVGEKLFF. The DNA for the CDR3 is TGTGCCACCAGCAGAGATTTGACAGTGGGTGAAAAACTGTTTTTT.

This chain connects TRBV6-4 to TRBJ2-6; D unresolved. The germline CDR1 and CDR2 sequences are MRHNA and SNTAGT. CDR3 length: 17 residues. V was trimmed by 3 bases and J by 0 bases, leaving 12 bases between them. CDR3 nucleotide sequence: TGTGCCAGCAGTGAATCATCGAGTAGCTCTGGGGCCAACGTCCTGACTTTC. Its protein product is CASSESSSSSGANVLTF.

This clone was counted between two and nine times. Here the CDR3 reads CAISERGGDNEQFF. DNA of the CDR3: TGTGCCATCAGTGAGCGCGGCGGGGACAATGAGCAGTTCTTC. The chain carries TRBV10-3 and TRBJ2-1; the D gene is possibly TRBD2 (6 bases). This CDR3 region has 14 residues. The V end lost 2 bases, the J end lost 5 bases, and 10 bases lay between the germline ends. Germline-derived CDR1 and CDR2 are ENHRY and SYGVKD.

The CDR3 region has the DNA TGTGCCAGCAGTCTAGTCGTCCCCGGCCCCTACAATGAGCAGTTCTTC. This sequence encodes CASSLVVPGPYNEQFF. V is TRBV27 and J is TRBJ2-1; D ambiguous. The CDR3 runs 16 residues. The V gene's germline CDR1 is MNHEY and CDR2 SMNVEV (reference sequence). With 5 bases removed from V and 2 bases from J, the gap between germline ends came to 16 bases.

Here the CDR3 reads CASSLRGLNSPLHF. The DNA for the CDR3 is TGTGCCAGCAGCTTGAGGGGATTGAATTCACCCCTCCACTTT. This chain joins TRBV5-6 and TRBJ1-6, with D possibly matching TRBD1 (5 bases). The V gene lost 1 base and the J gene lost 7 bases, with 9 bases spanning the gap. This CDR3 region has 14 residues. Germline CDR1 is SGHDT and CDR2 is YYEEEE.

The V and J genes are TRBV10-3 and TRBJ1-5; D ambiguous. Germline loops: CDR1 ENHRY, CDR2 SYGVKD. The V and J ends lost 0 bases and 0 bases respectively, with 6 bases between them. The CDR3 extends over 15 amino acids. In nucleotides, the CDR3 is TGTGCCATCAGTGAGTCGGCCGGTAGCAATCAGCCCCAGCATTTT. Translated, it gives CAISESAGSNQPQHF.